Listed here are 27 T cell receptor beta chains from one sample, sequenced in a study of T-cell memory formation after mild COVID-19. TCRdb ran MiXCR on the 5' RACE reads and lists one entry per CDR3 protein. The sample records approximately 430,000 distinct CDR3 sequences, 23% being singletons. The sample comprised PBMCs or a T cell subset sorted from them (not recorded which). The receptors stem from an adult woman who had mild COVID-19 (a few samples of this study predate the infection). Cell type and time point are not known.

This clonotype was recorded a few times. The rearrangement uses TRBV5-6 and TRBJ2-7, with D perhaps TRBD2 (6 bases). Germline V gives CDR1 SGHDT, CDR2 YYEEEE. Trimming shortened V by 0 bases and J by 2 bases, and 18 bases separated the two germline ends. The CDR3 totals 17 residues. The CDR3 coding sequence is TGTGCCAGCAGCTTGGAATCGGGTCGGGGGACCACCTACGAGCAGTACTTC. The encoded protein is CASSLESGRGTTYEQYF.

This clonotype was seen a handful of times. The rearrangement uses TRBV9 and TRBJ2-5; maybe TRBD2 (5 bases). Germline CDR1 reads SGDLS; CDR2 reads YYNGEE. The CDR3 has 14 residues. Deletions cut 0 bases from V and 1 base from J, with 7 bases between. CDR3 in amino acids: CASSVGGPQETQYF. In nucleotides, the CDR3 is TGTGCCAGCAGCGTAGGCGGGCCCCAAGAGACCCAGTACTTC.

Written as DNA, the CDR3 is TGCAGTGCCCCCAAGACACGCCAAGAGACCCAGTACTTC. As protein: CSAPKTRQETQYF. V and J are TRBV20-1 and TRBJ2-5; D not certain. CDR1 DFQATT and CDR2 SNEGSKA come from the germline V gene (reference sequence). Trimming took 6 bases from V and 1 from J, leaving 12 bases between them. The CDR3 length is 13 residues.

This clonotype has only a few counts. The chain recombines TRBV12-3 or TRBV12-4 with TRBJ2-1; 8 bases agree with TRBD2. V dropped 6 bases and J dropped 8; count of bases not matched to a gene: 12. This CDR3 is built from 15 residues. The DNA of the CDR3 is TGTGCCAGCAGCAACGGGGCGGGAGGTATCCATGAGCAGTTCTTC. Translation: CASSNGAGGIHEQFF.

V is TRBV18 and J is TRBJ2-5; 8 positions match TRBD1. This CDR3 is 15 amino acids long. V lost 1 base, J lost 5 bases, and 6 bases stayed unmatched. The V gene's germline CDR1 is KGHSH and CDR2 LQKENI. CDR3 DNA sequence: TGTGCCAGCTCACCACGAAGGACAGGGACGGAGACCCAGTACTTC. Protein product: CASSPRRTGTETQYF.

This chain connects TRBV11-3 to TRBJ2-7, with 8 positions matching TRBD2. Germline V lookup: CDR1 SGHNT, CDR2 YENEEA. The CDR3 is 17 residues long. Germline trimming cut 4 bases from V and 4 bases from J; bases unmatched to any gene: 15. CDR3 DNA sequence: TGTGCCAGCAGCTCCCCCGGAAGGGGCGGGAGGTCTTACGAGCAGTACTTC. Protein: CASSSPGRGGRSYEQYF.

This chain uses TRBV18 with TRBJ2-4, with D hard to call. The CDR3 spans 13 residues. Trimming shortened V by 0 bases and J by 9 bases, and 9 bases separated the two germline ends. Per germline, CDR1 KGHSH and CDR2 LQKENI. The chain's CDR3 is CASSPPQASIQYF. In DNA form, the CDR3 reads TGTGCCAGCTCACCACCCCAGGCGAGCATTCAGTACTTC.

The rearrangement links TRBV6-1 to TRBJ2-3, with 9 bases matching TRBD2. Losses at the gene ends were 4 bases for V and 3 bases for J; bases not matched to a gene: 11. In germline, CDR1 is MNHNS, CDR2 SASEGT. CDR3 length: 17 residues. The CDR3 nucleotides are TGTGCCAGCAGTGGCGGAATTAGCGGGAGTGGAACAGATACGCAGTATTTT. Its translation: CASSGGISGSGTDTQYF.

This chain uses TRBV5-1 with TRBJ2-5; tentative D call: TRBD2 (8 bases). Trimming shortened V by 6 bases and J by 5 bases, and 23 bases separated the two germline ends. Looked up from germline, CDR1 is SGHRS and CDR2 is YFSETQ. The CDR3 is made up of 16 amino acids. CDR3 sequence (DNA): TGCGCCAGCATGGAGGGACAGCGGGGGATGGAGGAGACCCAGTACTTC. Residues: CASMEGQRGMEETQYF.

The chain couples TRBV27 to TRBJ1-5; D is unresolved. Germline V gives CDR1 MNHEY, CDR2 SMNVEV (reference sequence). The CDR3 is 14 residues long. Trimming left V 4 bases short and J 2 bases short, with 9 bases between. The CDR3: CASSYRKGNQPQHF. The CDR3 DNA follows: TGTGCCAGCAGTTATAGGAAGGGCAATCAGCCCCAGCATTTT.

The chain recombines TRBV7-9 with TRBJ1-4, with D possibly matching TRBD1 (5 bases). Between the trimmed V and J ends, which lost 5 bases and 11 bases, there was a span of 18 bases. The CDR3 runs to 14 residues. CDR1 is SEHNR, CDR2 FQNEAQ, per germline (reference sequence). In DNA, the CDR3 is TGTGCCAGCAGCCAACTCGGGGGTCCCACTAAACTGTTTTTT. Translating it yields CASSQLGGPTKLFF.

With respect to this clonotype: Sequence at one end of the junction differs from germline and may be a read error. J is TRBJ1-1 and V is TRBV6-2 or TRBV6-3; 7 bases align to TRBD1. This CDR3 contains 16 residues. The germline V gene has CDR1 MNHEY and CDR2 SVGEGT. The DNA of the CDR3 is TGTGCCAGCAGCTCCCGACAGGGATGGGGGAACCCTGAAGCTTTCTTT. It is translated as CASSSRQGWGNPEAFF.

DNA for the CDR3: TGCAGCGTTCGTACAGGCAAGATGAACACTGAAGCTTTCTTT. This codes for CSVRTGKMNTEAFF. The chain employs TRBV29-1 and TRBJ1-1; tentatively, D is TRBD1 (5 bases). Per germline, CDR1 SQVTM and CDR2 ANQGSEA. V was pared by 5 bases and J by 0 bases, with 13 bases between. The CDR3 length is 14 residues.

V and J are TRBV24-1 and TRBJ2-7; D is possibly TRBD1 (5 bases). In germline, CDR1 is KGHDR, CDR2 SFDVKD. The V gene lost 6 bases and the J gene lost 3 bases, with 14 bases spanning the gap. The CDR3 length is 14 residues. In nucleotides, the CDR3 is TGTGCCACCAGTCCCCGACACGACAGCTACGAGCAGTACTTC. This translates into CATSPRHDSYEQYF.

CDR3 in DNA: TGTGCCAGTAGTATCCGTGACGGGAGCGCAGATACGCAGTATTTT. It codes for CASSIRDGSADTQYF. This chain connects TRBV19 to TRBJ2-3, with D maybe TRBD2 (6 bases). The CDR3 totals 15 residues. Germline CDR1 LNHDA, CDR2 SQIVND (reference sequence). V lost 3 bases and J 4 bases, leaving 14 bases between the germline ends.

In DNA form, the CDR3 reads TGCGCCAGCAGCCAAGGGCATAGCGGGAGAGGGGACATTCAGTACTTC. It specifies CASSQGHSGRGDIQYF. The chain joins TRBV4-3 to TRBJ2-4, with 9 bases aligning to TRBD2. V was clipped by 1 base and J by 8 bases; unmatched bases: 9. The CDR3 sequence is 16 residues long. Per the germline V gene, CDR1 is LGHNA and CDR2 is YSLEER.

Comments on this clonotype: The conserved phenylalanine or tryptophan is not found at the CDR3 terminus, so this likely reflects a read error. This chain connects TRBV7-9 to TRBJ2-7; the match to TRBD1 covers 7 bases. The CDR3 loop spans 13 amino acids. Trimming cost V 1 base and J 4 bases; bases outside gene matches: 1. Germline CDR1 and CDR2: SEHNR and FQNEAQ (reference sequence). Written as DNA, the CDR3 is TGTGCCAGCAGCTTAGAGGGACAGTACGAGCAGTACTTA. This codes for CASSLEGQYEQYL.

A note on this clonotype: The germline gene is not matched at one end of the junction; a read error may be the cause. The chain carries TRBV13 and TRBJ1-2; 11 nucleotides align to TRBD1. There are 17 residues in the CDR3. CDR1 is PRHDT, CDR2 FYEKMQ, per germline (reference sequence). The CDR3 here is CASSARTGGARNYGHTF. CDR3 in DNA: TGTGCCAGCAGCGCCCGGACAGGGGGCGCTCGGAACTATGGCCACACCTTC.

CDR3 nucleotides: TGTGCCAGTAGCCCCTTGGGGTATGACAATCAGCCCCAGCATTTT. It yields the protein CASSPLGYDNQPQHF. The chain combines TRBV19 with TRBJ1-5; no definite D call. Germline CDR1 and CDR2: LNHDA and SQIVND (reference sequence). The CDR3 contains 15 residues. V shed 6 bases and J shed 3 bases, with 15 bases lying between them.

This clonotype is a singleton in its sample. The V call is TRBV10-2, the J call TRBJ1-2; D call uncertain. V lost 4 bases, J lost 4 bases, and 16 bases lay in between. Per germline, CDR1 WSHSY and CDR2 SAAADI. This CDR3 region has 15 residues. This chain's CDR3 is CASSVQAKLGYGYTF. The CDR3 DNA is TGCGCCAGCAGTGTCCAGGCTAAACTGGGCTATGGCTACACCTTC.

This chain uses TRBV24-1 with TRBJ2-7; TRBD2 matches at 13 bases. From germline, CDR1 is KGHDR and CDR2 SFDVKD. The CDR3 runs to 18 residues. J lost 7 bases, V lost 2 bases, and 13 bases had no gene match. The DNA for the CDR3 is TGTGCCACCAGTGATTCAACAAGGACTAGCGGGAGAATGGGAGAGCAGTACTTC. Translation: CATSDSTRTSGRMGEQYF.

The chain combines TRBV12-3 or TRBV12-4 with TRBJ1-5, with D perhaps TRBD1 (6 bases). Trimming stripped 4 bases from V and 2 bases from J, with 21 bases between. This CDR3 comprises 18 residues. CDR3 amino acids: CASSSLTEDSGRNQPQHF. In DNA form, the CDR3 reads TGTGCCAGCAGTTCATTAACCGAGGACAGCGGTCGCAATCAGCCCCAGCATTTT.

The chain links TRBV30 to TRBJ2-5; 7 bases agree with TRBD2. CDR1 is GTSNPN and CDR2 is SVGIG in the germline V gene (reference sequence). This CDR3 comprises 15 residues. Trimming cost V 2 bases and J 2 bases; bases outside gene matches: 8. This chain's CDR3 is CAWSNGTTIQETQYF. In DNA, the CDR3 is TGTGCCTGGAGTAATGGGACTACCATTCAAGAGACCCAGTACTTC.

This chain links TRBV2 with TRBJ2-2, with D perhaps TRBD2 (6 bases). CDR1 and CDR2 from the germline V gene are SNHLY and FYNNEI. With 6 bases removed from V and 5 bases from J, the gap between germline ends came to 13 bases. The CDR3 is 14 amino acids. CDR3 nucleotide sequence: TGTGCCAGCAGCCGGGACGGAGGGACCGGGGAGCTGTTTTTT. This codes for CASSRDGGTGELFF.

This chain joins TRBV29-1 and TRBJ2-1; the match to TRBD1 covers 10 bases. The CDR3 runs to 15 residues. With V trimmed by 3 bases and J by 10 bases, 12 bases remained unmatched. Germline loops: CDR1 SQVTM, CDR2 ANQGSEA. CDR3 region: CSVEDGTGALGEQFF. In nucleotides, the CDR3 is TGCAGCGTTGAGGATGGGACAGGGGCTTTGGGAGAGCAGTTCTTC.

The J gene is TRBJ1-5, the V gene TRBV7-2, with D hard to call. The germline V and J ends were trimmed by 0 bases and 3 bases, with 9 bases remaining between them. There are 15 residues in the CDR3. Germline V gene sequence: CDR1 SGHTA, CDR2 FQGNSA. The CDR3: CASSLAGMINQPQHF. CDR3 sequence (DNA): TGTGCCAGCAGCTTAGCAGGGATGATCAATCAGCCCCAGCATTTT.

Concerning this clonotype: At one boundary the junction diverges from the germline segment, which might be a read error. The chain carries TRBV5-5 and TRBJ1-3, with 7 bases matching TRBD1. The germline V gene encodes CDR1 SGHKS and CDR2 YYEKEE (reference sequence). The CDR3 covers 11 residues. The CDR3 protein is CASSLTGTEDF. The CDR3 nucleotides are TGTGCCAGCAGCCTGACCGGGACAGAGGATTTT.